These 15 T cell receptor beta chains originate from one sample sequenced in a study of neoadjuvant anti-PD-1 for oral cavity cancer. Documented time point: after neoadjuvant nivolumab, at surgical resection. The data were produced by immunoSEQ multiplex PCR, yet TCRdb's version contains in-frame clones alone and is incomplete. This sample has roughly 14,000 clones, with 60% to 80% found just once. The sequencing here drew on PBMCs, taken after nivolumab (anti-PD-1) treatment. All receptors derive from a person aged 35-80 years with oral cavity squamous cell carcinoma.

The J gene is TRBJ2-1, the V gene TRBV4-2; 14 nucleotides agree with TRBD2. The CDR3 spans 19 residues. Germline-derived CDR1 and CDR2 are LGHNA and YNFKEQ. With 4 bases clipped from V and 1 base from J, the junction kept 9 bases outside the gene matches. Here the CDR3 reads CASSPEGLAGEVSYNEQFF. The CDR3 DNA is TGTGCCAGCAGCCCGGAGGGACTAGCGGGAGAGGTTTCCTACAATGAGCAGTTCTTC.

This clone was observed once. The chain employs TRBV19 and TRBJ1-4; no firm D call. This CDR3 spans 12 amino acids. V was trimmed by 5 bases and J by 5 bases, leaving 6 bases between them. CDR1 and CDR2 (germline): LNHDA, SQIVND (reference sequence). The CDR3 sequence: CASSPTNEKLFF. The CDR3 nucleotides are TGTGCCAGTAGTCCCACAAATGAAAAACTGTTTTTT.

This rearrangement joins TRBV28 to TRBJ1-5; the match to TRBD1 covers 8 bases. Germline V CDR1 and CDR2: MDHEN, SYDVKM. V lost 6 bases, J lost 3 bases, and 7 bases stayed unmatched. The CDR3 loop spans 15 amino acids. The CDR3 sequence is CASRARTGLNQPQHF. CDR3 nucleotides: TGTGCCAGCAGGGCTAGGACAGGGCTCAATCAGCCCCAGCATTTT.

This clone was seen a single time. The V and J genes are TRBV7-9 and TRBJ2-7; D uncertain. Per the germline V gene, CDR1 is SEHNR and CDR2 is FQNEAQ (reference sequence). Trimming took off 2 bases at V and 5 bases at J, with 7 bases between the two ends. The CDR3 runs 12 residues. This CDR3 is CASSLSSNEQYF. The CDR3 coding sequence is TGTGCCAGCAGCTTATCCAGCAACGAGCAGTACTTC.

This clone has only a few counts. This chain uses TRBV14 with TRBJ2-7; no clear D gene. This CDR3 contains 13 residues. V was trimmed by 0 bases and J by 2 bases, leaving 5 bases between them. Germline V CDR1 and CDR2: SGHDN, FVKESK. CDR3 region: CASSQDGTYEQYF. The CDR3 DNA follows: TGTGCCAGCAGCCAAGACGGTACCTACGAGCAGTACTTC.

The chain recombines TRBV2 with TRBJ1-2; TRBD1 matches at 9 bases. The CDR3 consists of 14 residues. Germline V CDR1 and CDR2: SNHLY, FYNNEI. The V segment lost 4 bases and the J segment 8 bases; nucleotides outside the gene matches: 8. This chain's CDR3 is CASSGPGQGSGYTF. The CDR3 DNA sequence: TGTGCCAGCAGTGGACCAGGACAGGGGTCCGGCTACACCTTC. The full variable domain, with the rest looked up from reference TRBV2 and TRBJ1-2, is EPEVTQTPSHQVTQMGQEVILRCVPISNHLYFYWYRQILGQKVEFLVSFYNNEISEKSEIFDDQFSVERPDGSNFTLKIRSTKLEDSAMYFCASSGPGQGSGYTFGSGTRLTVV.

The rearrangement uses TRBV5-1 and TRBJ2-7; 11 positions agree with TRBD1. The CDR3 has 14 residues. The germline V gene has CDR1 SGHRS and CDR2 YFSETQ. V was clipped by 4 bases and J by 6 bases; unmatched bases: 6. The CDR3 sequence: CASSLGQGAVEQYF. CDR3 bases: TGCGCCAGCAGCCTAGGACAGGGGGCAGTCGAGCAGTACTTC.

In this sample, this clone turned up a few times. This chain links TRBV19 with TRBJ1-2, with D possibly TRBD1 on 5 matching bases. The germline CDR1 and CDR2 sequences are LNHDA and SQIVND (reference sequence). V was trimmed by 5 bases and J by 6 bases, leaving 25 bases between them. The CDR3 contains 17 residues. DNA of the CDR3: TGTGCCAGTAGTGTCCCGGGACTTCTCGACCGTCTTGATGGCTACACCTTC. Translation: CASSVPGLLDRLDGYTF.

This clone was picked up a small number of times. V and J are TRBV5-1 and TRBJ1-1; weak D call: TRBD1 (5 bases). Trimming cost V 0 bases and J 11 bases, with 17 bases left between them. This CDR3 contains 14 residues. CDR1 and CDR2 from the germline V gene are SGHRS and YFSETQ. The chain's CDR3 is CASSLGGGAMWAFF. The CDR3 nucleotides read TGCGCCAGCAGCTTGGGTGGAGGGGCGATGTGGGCTTTCTTT.

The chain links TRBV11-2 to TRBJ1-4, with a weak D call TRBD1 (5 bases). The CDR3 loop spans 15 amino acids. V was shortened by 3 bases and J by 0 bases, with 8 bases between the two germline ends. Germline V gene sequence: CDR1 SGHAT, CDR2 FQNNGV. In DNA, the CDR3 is TGTGCCAGCAGCTTCCGGGGCGCAACTAATGAAAAACTGTTTTTT. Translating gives CASSFRGATNEKLFF.

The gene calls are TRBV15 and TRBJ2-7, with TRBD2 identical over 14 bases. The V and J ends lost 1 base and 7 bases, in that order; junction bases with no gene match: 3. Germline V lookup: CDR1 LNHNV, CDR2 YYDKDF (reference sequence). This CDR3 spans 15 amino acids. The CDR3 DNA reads TGTGCCACCAGCAGAGGGACTAGCGGGAGGCTTGAGCAGTACTTC. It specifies CATSRGTSGRLEQYF.

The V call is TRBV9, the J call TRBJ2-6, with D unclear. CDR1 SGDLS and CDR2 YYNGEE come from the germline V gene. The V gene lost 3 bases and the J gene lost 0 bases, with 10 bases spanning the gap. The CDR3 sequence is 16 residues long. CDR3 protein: CASSERHLSGANVLTF. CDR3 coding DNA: TGTGCCAGCAGCGAGAGACATCTCTCTGGGGCCAACGTCCTGACTTTC.

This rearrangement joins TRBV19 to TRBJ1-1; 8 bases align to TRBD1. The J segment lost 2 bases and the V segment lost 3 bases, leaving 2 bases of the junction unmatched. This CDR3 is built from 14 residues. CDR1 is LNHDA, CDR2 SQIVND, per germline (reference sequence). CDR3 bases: TGTGCCAGTAGTATGGGACAGGTAAACACTGAAGCTTTCTTT. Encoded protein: CASSMGQVNTEAFF.

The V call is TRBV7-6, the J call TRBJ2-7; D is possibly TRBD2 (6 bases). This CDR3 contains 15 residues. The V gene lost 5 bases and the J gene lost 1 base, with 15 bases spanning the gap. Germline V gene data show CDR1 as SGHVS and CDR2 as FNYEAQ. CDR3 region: CASSPSVAESYEQYF. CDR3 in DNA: TGTGCCAGCAGCCCGAGCGTAGCGGAATCCTACGAGCAGTACTTC.

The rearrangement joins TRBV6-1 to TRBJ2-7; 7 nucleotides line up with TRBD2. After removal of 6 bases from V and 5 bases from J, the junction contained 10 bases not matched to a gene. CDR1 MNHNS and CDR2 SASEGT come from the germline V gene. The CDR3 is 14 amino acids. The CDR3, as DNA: TGTGCCAGCAGCGGGAGGATAGTCGCCGACGAGCAGTACTTC. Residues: CASSGRIVADEQYF.